The clone carrying this TCR beta chain was seen more than once but under ten times. This specimen comes from a study of identical twins. The CDR3 length is 18 residues. Germline assignment: CDR1 SGHAT and CDR2 FQDESV (reference sequence). The J segment lost 8 bases and the V segment lost 5 bases, leaving 16 bases of the junction unmatched. TCRdb analysed the 5' RACE reads with MiXCR anew, one entry per CDR3 protein. The sample has roughly 690,000 distinct CDR3 sequences; 21% are singletons. This sample also belongs to another study, concerning T cells expressing NK-cell markers.

The sequencing sample was made of PBMCs. The source is a woman aged 18-29 years in good health. This chain joins TRBV11-1 and TRBJ2-1; TRBD1 matches 12 bases. DNA for the CDR3: TGTGCCAGCAGCCTCGCCCTAGGGACAGGGGGCCTAGAGGATGAGCAGTTCTTC. Its translation: CASSLALGTGGLEDEQFF. The entire variable domain, with the rest obtained from reference TRBV11-1 and TRBJ2-1, is as follows: EAEVAQSPRYKITEKSQAVAFWCDPISGHATLYWYRQILGQGPELLVQFQDESVVDDSQLPKDRFSAERLKGVDSTLKIQPAELGDSAMYLCASSLALGTGGLEDEQFFGPGTRLTVL.